The T cell receptor (beta chain) under discussion was sequenced for a study of T cell repertoires in aging, cancer and after chemotherapy. Whole-study context: The whole study produced a dataset of around 8.4 million TCR reads.

TCR beta rearrangements were amplified from peripheral blood genomic DNA. Study conclusions and caveats: Healthy donors lost TCR diversity with age mainly through richness, cancer patients through richness and evenness. Median generation probability rose over the chemotherapy interval in each cancer cohort, suggesting rebound thymic output.

TRB rearrangements spanning V, D and J were amplified using mixed TRB-A/B primers. TCRdb fed the multiplex PCR reads into MiXCR, producing one record per CDR3 protein. The sample has about 6,000 distinct CDR3 sequences, under 30% seen once; the top ten hold over 7.5%. V was pared by 0 bases and J by 3 bases, with 5 bases of the junction left unmatched. Germline values: CDR1 DFQATT, CDR2 SNEGSKA (reference sequence). The CDR3 contains 15 residues. By its share, this clonotype is medium-sized. No antigen is known for it. This TCR came from a human donor in good health. This chain uses TRBV20-1 with TRBJ1-5, with 7 bases identical to TRBD1. The sequencing sample was made of blood. CDR3 amino acids: CSARDTDRPNQPQHF. In DNA, the CDR3 is TGCAGTGCTAGAGATACGGACAGGCCCAATCAGCCCCAGCATTTT.